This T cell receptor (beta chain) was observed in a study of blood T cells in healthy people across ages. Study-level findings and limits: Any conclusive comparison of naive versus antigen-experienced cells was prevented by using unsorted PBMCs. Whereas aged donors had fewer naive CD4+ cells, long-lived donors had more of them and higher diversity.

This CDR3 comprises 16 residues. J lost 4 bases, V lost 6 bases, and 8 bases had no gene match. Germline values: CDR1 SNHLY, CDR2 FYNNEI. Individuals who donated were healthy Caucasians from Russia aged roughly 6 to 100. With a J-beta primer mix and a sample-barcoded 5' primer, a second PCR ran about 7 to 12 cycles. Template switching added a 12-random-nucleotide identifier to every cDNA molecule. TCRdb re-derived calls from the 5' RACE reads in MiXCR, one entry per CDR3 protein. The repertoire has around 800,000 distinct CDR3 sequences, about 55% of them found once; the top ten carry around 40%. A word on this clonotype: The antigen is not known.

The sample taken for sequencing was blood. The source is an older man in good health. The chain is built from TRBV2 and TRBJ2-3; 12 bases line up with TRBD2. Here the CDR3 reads CASSRRLAGVADTQYF. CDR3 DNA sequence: TGTGCCAGCAGCCGCCGACTAGCGGGAGTTGCAGATACGCAGTATTTT.